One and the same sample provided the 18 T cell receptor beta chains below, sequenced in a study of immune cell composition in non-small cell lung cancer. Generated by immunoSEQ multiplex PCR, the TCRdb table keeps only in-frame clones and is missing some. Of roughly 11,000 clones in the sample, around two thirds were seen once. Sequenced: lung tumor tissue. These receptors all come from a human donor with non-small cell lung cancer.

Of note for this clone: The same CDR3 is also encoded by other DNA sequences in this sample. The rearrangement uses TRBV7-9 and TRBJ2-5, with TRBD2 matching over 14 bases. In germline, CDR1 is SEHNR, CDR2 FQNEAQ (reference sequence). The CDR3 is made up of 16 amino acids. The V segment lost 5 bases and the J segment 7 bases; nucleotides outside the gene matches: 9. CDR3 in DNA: TGTGCCAGCAGCGCGGGACTAGCGGGAGCGGCGGGGACCCAGTACTTC. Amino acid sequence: CASSAGLAGAAGTQYF.

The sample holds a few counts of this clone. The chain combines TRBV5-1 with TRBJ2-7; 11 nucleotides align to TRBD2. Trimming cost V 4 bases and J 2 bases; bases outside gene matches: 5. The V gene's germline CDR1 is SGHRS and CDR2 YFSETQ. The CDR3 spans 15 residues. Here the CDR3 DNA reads TGCGCCAGCAGCAGCACTAGCGGGGGAGCCTACGAGCAGTACTTC. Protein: CASSSTSGGAYEQYF.

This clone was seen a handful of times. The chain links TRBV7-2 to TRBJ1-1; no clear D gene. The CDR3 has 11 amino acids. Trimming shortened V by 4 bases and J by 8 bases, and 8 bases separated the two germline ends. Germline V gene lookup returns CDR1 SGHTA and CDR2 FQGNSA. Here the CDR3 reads CASSYSGEAFF. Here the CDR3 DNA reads TGTGCCAGCAGCTACAGTGGGGAAGCTTTCTTT.

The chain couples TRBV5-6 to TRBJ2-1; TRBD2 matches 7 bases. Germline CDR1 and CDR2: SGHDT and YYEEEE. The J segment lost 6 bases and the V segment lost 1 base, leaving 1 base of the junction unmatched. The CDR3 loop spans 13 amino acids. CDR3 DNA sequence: TGTGCCAGCAGCTTGTGGGGGGGCAATGAGCAGTTCTTC. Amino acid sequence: CASSLWGGNEQFF.

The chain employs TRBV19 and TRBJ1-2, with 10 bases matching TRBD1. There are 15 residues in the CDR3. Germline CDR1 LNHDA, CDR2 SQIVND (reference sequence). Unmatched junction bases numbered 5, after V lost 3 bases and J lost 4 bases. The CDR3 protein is CASSMSGQGGYGYTF. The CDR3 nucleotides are TGTGCCAGTAGTATGAGCGGACAGGGGGGCTATGGCTACACCTTC. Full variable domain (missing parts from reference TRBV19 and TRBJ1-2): DGGITQSPKYLFRKEGQNVTLSCEQNLNHDAMYWYRQDPGQGLRLIYYSQIVNDFQKGDIAEGYSVSREKKESFPLTVTSAQKNPTAFYLCASSMSGQGGYGYTFGSGTRLTVV.

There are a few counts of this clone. The DNA of the CDR3 is TGTGCCAGCATCCATGGAGGGGGCTACACCGGGGAGCTGTTTTTT. It encodes CASIHGGGYTGELFF. The chain employs TRBV7-2 and TRBJ2-2, with D possibly being TRBD1 (7 bases). This CDR3 is built from 15 residues. Deletions cut 7 bases from V and 3 bases from J, with 15 bases between. The germline V gene encodes CDR1 SGHTA and CDR2 FQGNSA.

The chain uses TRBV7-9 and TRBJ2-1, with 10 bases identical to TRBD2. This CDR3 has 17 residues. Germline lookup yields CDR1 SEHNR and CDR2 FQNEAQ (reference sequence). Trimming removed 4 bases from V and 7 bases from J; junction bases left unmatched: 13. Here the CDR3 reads CASSWGPSGRGGNEQFF. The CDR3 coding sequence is TGTGCCAGCAGCTGGGGCCCCAGCGGGAGGGGGGGGAATGAGCAGTTCTTC.

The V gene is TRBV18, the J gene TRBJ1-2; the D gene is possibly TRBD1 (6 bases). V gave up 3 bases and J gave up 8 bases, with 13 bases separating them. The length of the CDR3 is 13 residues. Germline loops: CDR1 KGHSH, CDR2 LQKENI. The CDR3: CASSPWEGVGYTF. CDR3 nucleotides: TGTGCCAGCTCACCCTGGGAGGGGGTCGGCTACACCTTC. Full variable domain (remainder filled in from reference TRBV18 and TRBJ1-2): NAGVMQNPRHLVRRRGQEARLRCSPMKGHSHVYWYRQLPEEGLKFMVYLQKENIIDESGMPKERFSAEFPKEGPSILRIQQVVRGDSAAYFCASSPWEGVGYTFGSGTRLTVV.

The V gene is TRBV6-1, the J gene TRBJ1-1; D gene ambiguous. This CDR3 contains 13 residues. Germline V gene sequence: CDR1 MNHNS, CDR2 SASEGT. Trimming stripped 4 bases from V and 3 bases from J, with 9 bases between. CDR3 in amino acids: CASSGGIYTEAFF. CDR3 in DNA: TGTGCCAGCAGTGGAGGGATTTACACTGAAGCTTTCTTT.

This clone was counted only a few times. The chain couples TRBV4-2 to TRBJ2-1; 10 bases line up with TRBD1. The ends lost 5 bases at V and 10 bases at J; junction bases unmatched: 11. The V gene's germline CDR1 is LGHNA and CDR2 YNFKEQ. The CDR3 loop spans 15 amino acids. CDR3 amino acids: CASSNRDRGGKEQFF. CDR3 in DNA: TGTGCCAGCAGCAACCGGGACAGGGGTGGAAAGGAGCAGTTCTTC.

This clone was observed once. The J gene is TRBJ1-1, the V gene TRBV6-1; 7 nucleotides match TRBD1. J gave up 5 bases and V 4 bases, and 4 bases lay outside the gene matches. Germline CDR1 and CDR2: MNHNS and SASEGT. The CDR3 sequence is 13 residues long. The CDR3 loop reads CASSGQGQTEAFF. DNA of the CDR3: TGTGCCAGCAGTGGCCAGGGACAGACTGAAGCTTTCTTT.

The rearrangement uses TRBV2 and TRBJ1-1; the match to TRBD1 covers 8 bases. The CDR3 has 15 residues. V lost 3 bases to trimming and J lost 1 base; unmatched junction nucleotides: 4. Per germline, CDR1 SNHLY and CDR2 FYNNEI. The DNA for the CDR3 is TGTGCCAGCAGTGACCAGGGGGCTGGGAACACTGAAGCTTTCTTT. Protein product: CASSDQGAGNTEAFF.

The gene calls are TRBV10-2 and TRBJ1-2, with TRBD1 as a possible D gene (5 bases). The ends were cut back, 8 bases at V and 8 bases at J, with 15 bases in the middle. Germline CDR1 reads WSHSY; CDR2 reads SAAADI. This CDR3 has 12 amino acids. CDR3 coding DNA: TGCGCCAGCGCCACCGGAGGGGAAGGCTACACCTTC. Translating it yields CASATGGEGYTF.

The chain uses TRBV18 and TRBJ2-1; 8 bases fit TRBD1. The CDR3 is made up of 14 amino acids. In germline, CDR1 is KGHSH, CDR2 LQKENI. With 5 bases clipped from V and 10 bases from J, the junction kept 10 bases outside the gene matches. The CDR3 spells CASSMTGAEMEQFF. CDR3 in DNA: TGTGCCAGCTCAATGACAGGGGCTGAGATGGAGCAGTTCTTC.

For the CDR3, the DNA is TGCGCCAGCAGCTTGGTTCCGGGACTAGCGGCACAAAGCTCCTACAATGAGCAGTTCTTC. This codes for CASSLVPGLAAQSSYNEQFF. The J gene is TRBJ2-1, the V gene TRBV5-1; TRBD2 aligns across 11 bases. The CDR3 has 20 residues. Trimming took 0 bases from V and 0 from J; bases not matched to a gene: 11. Germline loops: CDR1 SGHRS, CDR2 YFSETQ.

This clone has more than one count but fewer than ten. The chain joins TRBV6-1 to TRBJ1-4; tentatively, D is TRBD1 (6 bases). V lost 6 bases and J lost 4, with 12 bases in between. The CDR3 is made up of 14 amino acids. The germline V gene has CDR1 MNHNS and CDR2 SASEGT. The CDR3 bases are TGTGCCAGCAGGGACAGTGTCGATAATGAAAAACTGTTTTTT. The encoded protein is CASRDSVDNEKLFF.

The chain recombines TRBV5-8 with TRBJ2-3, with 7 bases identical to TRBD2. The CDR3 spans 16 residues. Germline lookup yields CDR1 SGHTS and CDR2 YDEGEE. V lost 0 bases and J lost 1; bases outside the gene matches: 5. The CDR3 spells CASSLASLAGTDTQYF. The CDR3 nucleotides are TGTGCCAGCAGCTTGGCCAGCCTAGCGGGCACAGATACGCAGTATTTT.

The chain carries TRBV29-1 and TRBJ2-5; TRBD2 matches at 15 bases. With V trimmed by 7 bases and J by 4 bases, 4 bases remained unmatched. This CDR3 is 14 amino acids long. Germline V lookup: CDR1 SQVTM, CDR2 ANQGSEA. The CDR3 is CSAAGLAGGETQYF. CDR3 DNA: TGCAGCGCAGCGGGACTAGCGGGAGGAGAGACCCAGTACTTC. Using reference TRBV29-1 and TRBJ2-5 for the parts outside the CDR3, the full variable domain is SAVISQKPSRDICQRGTSLTIQCQVDSQVTMMFWYRQQPGQSLTLIATANQGSEATYESGFVIDKFPISRPNLTFSTLTVSNMSPEDSSIYLCSAAGLAGGETQYFGPGTRLLVL.